The T cell receptor (beta chain) under discussion was sequenced for a study of cytomegalovirus exposure and HLA in healthy donors. In regard to this clone: Its antigen is not known.

The PCR had 60 Vbeta and 13 Jbeta primers. Libraries were prepared by immunoSEQ multiplex PCR; TCRdb keeps only in-frame clonotypes and omits some of them. The sample has about 210,000 clones. CDR3 size: 14 residues. Germline trimming cut 5 bases from V and 7 bases from J; bases unmatched to any gene: 6. Germline V gives CDR1 SEHNR, CDR2 FQNEAQ (reference sequence). Study observations and caveats: HLA-A and HLA-B allele assignments for most subjects were reportedly predicted accurately using TCR beta sequences. In a later analysis, CMV-associated beta chains were mostly HLA-associated, it appeared.

Sequenced material: PBMCs. This chain connects TRBV7-9 to TRBJ1-2; 11 bases are a match to TRBD1. This receptor was obtained from a woman aged 25 to 45 in good health and CMV-seropositive. Here the CDR3 DNA reads TGTGCCAGCAGCCTGGGACAGGGGGTTGGTGGCTACACCTTC. This sequence encodes CASSLGQGVGGYTF.